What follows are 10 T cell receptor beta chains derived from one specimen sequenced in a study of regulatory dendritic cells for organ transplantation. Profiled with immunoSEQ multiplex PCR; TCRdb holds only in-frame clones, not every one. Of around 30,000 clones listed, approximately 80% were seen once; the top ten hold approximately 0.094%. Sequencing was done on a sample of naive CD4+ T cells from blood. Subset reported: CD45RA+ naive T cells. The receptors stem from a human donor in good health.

The CDR3 protein is CASSLLLTGGDTQYF. For the CDR3, the DNA is TGTGCCAGCAGCTTACTATTGACAGGGGGAGATACGCAGTATTTT. The chain carries TRBV11-3 and TRBJ2-3, with TRBD1 matching over 9 bases. The CDR3 is 15 residues long. The germline V gene has CDR1 SGHNT and CDR2 YENEEA. With 2 bases clipped from V and 5 bases from J, the junction kept 5 bases outside the gene matches.

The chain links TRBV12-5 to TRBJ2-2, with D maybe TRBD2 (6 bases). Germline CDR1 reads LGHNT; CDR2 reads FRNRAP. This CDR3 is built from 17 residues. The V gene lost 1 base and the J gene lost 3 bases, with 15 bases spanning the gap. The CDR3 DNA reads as TGTGCTAGTGGTTTGGCCCCAGCCGGGGACTACACCGGGGAGCTGTTTTTT. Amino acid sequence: CASGLAPAGDYTGELFF.

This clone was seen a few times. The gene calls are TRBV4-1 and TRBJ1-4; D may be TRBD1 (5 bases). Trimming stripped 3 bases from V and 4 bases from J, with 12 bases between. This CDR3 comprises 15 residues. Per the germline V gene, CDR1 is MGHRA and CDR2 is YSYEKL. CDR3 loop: CASSQSGGFNEKLFF. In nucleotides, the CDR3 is TGCGCCAGCAGCCAGTCGGGGGGGTTTAATGAAAAACTGTTTTTT.

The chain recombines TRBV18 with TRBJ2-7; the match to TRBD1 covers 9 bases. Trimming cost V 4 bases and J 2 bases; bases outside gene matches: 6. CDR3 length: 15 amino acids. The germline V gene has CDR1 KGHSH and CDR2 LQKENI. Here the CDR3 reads CASSLEWTGAYEQYF. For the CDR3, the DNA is TGTGCCAGCTCACTAGAATGGACAGGGGCCTACGAGCAGTACTTC.

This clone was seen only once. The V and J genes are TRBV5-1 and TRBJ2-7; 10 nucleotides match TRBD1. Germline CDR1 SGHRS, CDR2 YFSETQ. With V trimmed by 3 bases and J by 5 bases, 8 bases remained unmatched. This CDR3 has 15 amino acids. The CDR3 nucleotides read TGCGCCAGCAGCTCGACAGGGGGCTGGGGGGACGAGCAGTACTTC. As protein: CASSSTGGWGDEQYF.

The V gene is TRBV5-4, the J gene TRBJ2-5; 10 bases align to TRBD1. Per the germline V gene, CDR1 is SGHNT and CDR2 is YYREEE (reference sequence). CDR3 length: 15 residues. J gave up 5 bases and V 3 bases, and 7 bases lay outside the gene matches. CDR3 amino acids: CASSSRQGAGETQYF. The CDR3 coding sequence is TGTGCCAGCAGCTCTCGACAGGGGGCGGGTGAGACCCAGTACTTC.

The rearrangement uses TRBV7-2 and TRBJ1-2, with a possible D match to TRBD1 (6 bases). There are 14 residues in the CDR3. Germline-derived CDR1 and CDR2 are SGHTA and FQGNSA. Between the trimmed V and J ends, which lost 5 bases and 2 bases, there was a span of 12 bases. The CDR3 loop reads CASSPPGQNYGYTF. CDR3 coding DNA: TGTGCCAGCAGCCCACCCGGACAGAACTATGGCTACACCTTC.

In nucleotides, the CDR3 is TGTGCCAGCAGCCAAGCTGACAGGGCGAAAGGTCAGCCCCAGCATTTT. It is translated as CASSQADRAKGQPQHF. The V and J genes are TRBV4-2 and TRBJ1-5, with 7 bases matching TRBD1. Germline CDR1 is LGHNA and CDR2 is YNFKEQ. This CDR3 is built from 16 residues. V lost 1 base, J lost 6 bases, and 9 bases stayed unmatched.

The CDR3 region has the DNA TGTGCCAGCAGCTTAGTAGAGGGAACTAATGAAAAACTGTTTTTT. As protein: CASSLVEGTNEKLFF. The chain links TRBV11-2 to TRBJ1-4; D uncertain. Germline V CDR1 and CDR2: SGHAT, FQNNGV. Trimming cost V 1 base and J 1 base, with 7 bases left between them. The CDR3 is 15 amino acids.

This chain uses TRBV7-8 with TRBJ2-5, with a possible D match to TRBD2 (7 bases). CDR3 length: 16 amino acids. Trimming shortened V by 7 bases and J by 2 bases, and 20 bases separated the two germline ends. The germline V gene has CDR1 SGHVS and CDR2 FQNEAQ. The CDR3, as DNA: TGTGCCAGCACCCGGGGGGCGTTGGGGTCACAAGAGACCCAGTACTTC. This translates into CASTRGALGSQETQYF.